This T cell receptor (beta chain) emerged from a study of shared clonotypes between healthy human individuals. Study-wide context: Each donor's CD8 memory used one plate, CD8 naive two, each CD4 subset three.

Splitting of CD4+ cells produced CD45RA+ naive and CD45RA-negative memory subsets. The assay was run at deep level. Each cell subset's genomic DNA was divided evenly among several immunoSEQ plates. Profiling relied on immunoSEQ multiplex PCR, and the TCRdb table lists in-frame clones only, not all of them. Of millions of clones detected, 85% to 95% appear once; the ten largest clones hold more than 0.12%. This clone has a single count. Trimming stripped 0 bases from V and 5 bases from J, with 10 bases between. CDR1 is MGHRA and CDR2 is YSYEKL in the germline V gene. The CDR3 has 14 amino acids. The receptor's source is a man between 18 and 29 years old in good health. The sequencing input was naive CD4+ T cells sorted from blood. Sample subset: CD45RA+ positively selected. V and J are TRBV4-1 and TRBJ1-2; perhaps TRBD1 as D (6 bases). CDR3 DNA sequence: TGCGCCAGCAGCCAAGAGGGGGCTCTTTATGGCTACACCTTC. Translating it yields CASSQEGALYGYTF.